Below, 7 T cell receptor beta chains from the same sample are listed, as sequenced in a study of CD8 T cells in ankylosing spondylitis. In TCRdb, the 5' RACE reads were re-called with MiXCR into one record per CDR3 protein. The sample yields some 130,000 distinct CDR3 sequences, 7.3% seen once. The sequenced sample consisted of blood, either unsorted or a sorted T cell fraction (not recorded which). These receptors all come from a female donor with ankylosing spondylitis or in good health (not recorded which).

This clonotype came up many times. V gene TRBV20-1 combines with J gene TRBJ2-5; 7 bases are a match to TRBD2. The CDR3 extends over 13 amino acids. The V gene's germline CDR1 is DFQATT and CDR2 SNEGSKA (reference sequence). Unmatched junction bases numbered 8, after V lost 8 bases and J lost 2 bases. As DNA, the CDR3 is TGCAGTCTAGCGGCTAACCCTCAAGAGACCCAGTACTTC. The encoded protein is CSLAANPQETQYF.

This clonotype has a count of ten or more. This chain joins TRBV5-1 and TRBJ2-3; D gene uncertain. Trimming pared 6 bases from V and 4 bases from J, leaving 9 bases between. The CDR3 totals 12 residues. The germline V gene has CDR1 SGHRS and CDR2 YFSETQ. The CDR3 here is CASMDAPDTQYF. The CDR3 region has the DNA TGCGCCAGCATGGACGCCCCAGATACGCAGTATTTT.

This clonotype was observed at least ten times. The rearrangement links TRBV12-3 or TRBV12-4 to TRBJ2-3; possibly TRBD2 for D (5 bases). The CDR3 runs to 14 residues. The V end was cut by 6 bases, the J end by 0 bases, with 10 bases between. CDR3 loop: CASRKPGSTDTQYF. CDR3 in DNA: TGTGCCAGCAGGAAGCCGGGAAGCACAGATACGCAGTATTTT.

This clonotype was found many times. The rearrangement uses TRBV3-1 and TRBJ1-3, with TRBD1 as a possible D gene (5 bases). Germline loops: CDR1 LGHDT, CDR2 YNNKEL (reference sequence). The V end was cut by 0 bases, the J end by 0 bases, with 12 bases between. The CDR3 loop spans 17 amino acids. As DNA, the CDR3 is TGTGCCAGCAGCCAAGAAGTTTCAGGGCACTCTGGAAACACCATATATTTT. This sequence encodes CASSQEVSGHSGNTIYF.

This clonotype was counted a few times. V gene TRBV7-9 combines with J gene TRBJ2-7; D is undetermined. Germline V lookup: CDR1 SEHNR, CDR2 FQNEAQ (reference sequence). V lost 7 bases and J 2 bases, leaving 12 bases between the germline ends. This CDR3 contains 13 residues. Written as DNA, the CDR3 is TGTGCCAGCACCACAATCCGTACCTACGAGCAGTACTTC. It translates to CASTTIRTYEQYF.

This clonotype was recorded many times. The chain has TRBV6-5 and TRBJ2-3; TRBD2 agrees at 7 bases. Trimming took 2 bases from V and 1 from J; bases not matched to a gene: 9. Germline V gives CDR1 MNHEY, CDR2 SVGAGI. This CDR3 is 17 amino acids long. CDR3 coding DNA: TGTGCCAGCAGTTACACCCCGGGGGAGGGCGGCACAGATACGCAGTATTTT. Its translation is CASSYTPGEGGTDTQYF.

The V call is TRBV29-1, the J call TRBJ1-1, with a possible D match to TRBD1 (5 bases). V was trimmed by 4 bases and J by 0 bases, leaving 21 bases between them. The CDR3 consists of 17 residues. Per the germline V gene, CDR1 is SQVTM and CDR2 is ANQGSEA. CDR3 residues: CSVGGVMTASLNTEAFF. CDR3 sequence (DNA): TGCAGCGTTGGAGGCGTAATGACAGCTTCCCTGAACACTGAAGCTTTCTTT. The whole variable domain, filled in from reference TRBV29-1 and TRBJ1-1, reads SAVISQKPSRDICQRGTSLTIQCQVDSQVTMMFWYRQQPGQSLTLIATANQGSEATYESGFVIDKFPISRPNLTFSTLTVSNMSPEDSSIYLCSVGGVMTASLNTEAFFGQGTRLTVV.